This T cell receptor beta chain was found in a study of cytomegalovirus exposure and HLA in healthy donors. Study-wide results and limits: Rarity characterized most TCR sequences, yet some public TCRs appeared in many donors. A missense DCLRE1C variant was associated with V- and J-gene trimming of TCR beta chains in a later analysis, and an independent cohort replicated the association.

Regarding this clone: Its specificity is unknown.

The PCR made use of 60 Vbeta and 13 Jbeta primers. Assay: immunoSEQ multiplex PCR; the TCRdb copy retains only in-frame clones and omits some. The data show around 190,000 clones, roughly 82% seen once. This clonotype was obtained from a girl aged 2-10 years in good health and CMV-seropositive. Material: PBMCs.

CDR3 coding DNA: TGCAGTGGAGGGGGGGTCATGAACACTGAAGCTTTCTTT. This codes for CSGGGVMNTEAFF. The V call is TRBV29-1, the J call TRBJ1-1; D may be TRBD1 (6 bases). There are 13 residues in the CDR3. Per the germline V gene, CDR1 is SQVTM and CDR2 is ANQGSEA.